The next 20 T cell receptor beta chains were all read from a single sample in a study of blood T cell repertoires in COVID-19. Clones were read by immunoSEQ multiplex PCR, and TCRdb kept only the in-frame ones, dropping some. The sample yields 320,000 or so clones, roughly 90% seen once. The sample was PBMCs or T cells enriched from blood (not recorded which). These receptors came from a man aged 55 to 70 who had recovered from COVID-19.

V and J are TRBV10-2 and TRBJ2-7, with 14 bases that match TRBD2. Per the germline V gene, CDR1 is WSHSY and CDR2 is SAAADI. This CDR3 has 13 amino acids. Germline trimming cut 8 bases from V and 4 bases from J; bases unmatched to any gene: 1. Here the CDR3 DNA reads TGCGCCAGCGGACTAGCGGGAGGTTACGAGCAGTACTTC. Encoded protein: CASGLAGGYEQYF.

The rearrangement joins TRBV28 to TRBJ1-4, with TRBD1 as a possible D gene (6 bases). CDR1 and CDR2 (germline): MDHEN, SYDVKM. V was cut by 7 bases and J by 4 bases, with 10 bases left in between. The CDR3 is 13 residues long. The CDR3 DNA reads TGTGCCAGCATTAAACAGGGTAATGAAAAACTGTTTTTT. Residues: CASIKQGNEKLFF.

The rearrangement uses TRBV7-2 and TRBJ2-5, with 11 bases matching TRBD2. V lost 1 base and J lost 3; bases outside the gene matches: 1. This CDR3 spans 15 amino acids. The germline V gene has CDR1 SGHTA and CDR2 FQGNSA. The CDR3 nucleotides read TGTGCCAGCAGCTTAGGTAGCGGGAGGGAAGAGACCCAGTACTTC. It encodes CASSLGSGREETQYF. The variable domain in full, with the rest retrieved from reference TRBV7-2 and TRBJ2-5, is GAGVSQSPSNKVTEKGKDVELRCDPISGHTALYWYRQSLGQGLEFLIYFQGNSAPDKSGLPSDRFSAERTGGSVSTLTIQRTQQEDSAVYLCASSLGSGREETQYFGPGTRLLVL.

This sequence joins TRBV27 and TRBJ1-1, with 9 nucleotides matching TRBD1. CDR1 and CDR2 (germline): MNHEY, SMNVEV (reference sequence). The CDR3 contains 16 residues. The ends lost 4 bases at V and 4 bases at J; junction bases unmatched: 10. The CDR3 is CASSSLFGQGPTEAFF. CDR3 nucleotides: TGTGCCAGCAGTTCTCTGTTCGGACAGGGGCCCACTGAAGCTTTCTTT.

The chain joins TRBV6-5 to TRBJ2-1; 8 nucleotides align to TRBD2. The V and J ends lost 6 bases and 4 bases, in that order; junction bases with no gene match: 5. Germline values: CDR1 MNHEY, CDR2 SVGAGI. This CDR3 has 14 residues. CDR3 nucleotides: TGTGCCAGCAGCAGCGGGAGATTGTACAATGAGCAGTTCTTC. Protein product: CASSSGRLYNEQFF.

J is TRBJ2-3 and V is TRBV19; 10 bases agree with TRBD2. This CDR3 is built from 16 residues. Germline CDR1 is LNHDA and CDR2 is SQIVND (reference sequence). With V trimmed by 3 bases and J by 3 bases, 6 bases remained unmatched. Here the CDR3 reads CASSMISGRRTDTQYF. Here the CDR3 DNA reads TGTGCCAGTAGTATGATTAGCGGGAGGAGGACAGATACGCAGTATTTT. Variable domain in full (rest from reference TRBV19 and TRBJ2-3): DGGITQSPKYLFRKEGQNVTLSCEQNLNHDAMYWYRQDPGQGLRLIYYSQIVNDFQKGDIAEGYSVSREKKESFPLTVTSAQKNPTAFYLCASSMISGRRTDTQYFGPGTRLTVL.

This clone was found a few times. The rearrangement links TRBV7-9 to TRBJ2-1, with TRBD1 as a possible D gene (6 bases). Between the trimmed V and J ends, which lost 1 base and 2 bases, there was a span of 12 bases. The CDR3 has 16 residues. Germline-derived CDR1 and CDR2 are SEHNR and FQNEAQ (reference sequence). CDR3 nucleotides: TGTGCCAGCAGCTTAGGTGAAGGGGGAGCCTACAATGAGCAGTTCTTC. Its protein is CASSLGEGGAYNEQFF. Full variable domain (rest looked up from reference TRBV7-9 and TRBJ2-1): DTGVSQNPRHKITKRGQNVTFRCDPISEHNRLYWYRQTLGQGPEFLTYFQNEAQLEKSRLLSDRFSAERPKGSFSTLEIQRTEQGDSAMYLCASSLGEGGAYNEQFFGPGTRLTVL.

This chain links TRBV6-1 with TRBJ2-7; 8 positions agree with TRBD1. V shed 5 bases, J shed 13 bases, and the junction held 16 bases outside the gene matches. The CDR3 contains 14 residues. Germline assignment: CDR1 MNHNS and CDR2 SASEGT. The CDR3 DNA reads TGTGCCAGCAGTTCCACTCTTGGGCAGGGGGCACTCTACTTC. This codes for CASSSTLGQGALYF.

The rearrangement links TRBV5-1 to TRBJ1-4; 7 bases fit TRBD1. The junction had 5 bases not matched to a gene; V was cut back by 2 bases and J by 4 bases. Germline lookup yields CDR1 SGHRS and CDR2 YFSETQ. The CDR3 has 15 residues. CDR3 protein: CASSFLGQSNEKLFF. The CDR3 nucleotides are TGCGCCAGCAGCTTCCTGGGACAGAGTAATGAAAAACTGTTTTTT.

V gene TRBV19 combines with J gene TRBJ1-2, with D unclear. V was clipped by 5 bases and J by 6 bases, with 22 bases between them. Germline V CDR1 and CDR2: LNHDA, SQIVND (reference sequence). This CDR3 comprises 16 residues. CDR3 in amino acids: CASSPLQADTSHGYTF. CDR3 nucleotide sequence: TGTGCCAGTAGTCCCCTTCAGGCAGATACCAGCCATGGCTACACCTTC.

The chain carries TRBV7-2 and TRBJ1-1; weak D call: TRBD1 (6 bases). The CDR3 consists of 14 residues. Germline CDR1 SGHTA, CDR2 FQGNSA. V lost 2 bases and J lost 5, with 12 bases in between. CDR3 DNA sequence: TGTGCCAGCAGCTTAAGGGGGACGGGGACTGAAGCTTTCTTT. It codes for CASSLRGTGTEAFF. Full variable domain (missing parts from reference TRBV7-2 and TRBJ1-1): GAGVSQSPSNKVTEKGKDVELRCDPISGHTALYWYRQSLGQGLEFLIYFQGNSAPDKSGLPSDRFSAERTGGSVSTLTIQRTQQEDSAVYLCASSLRGTGTEAFFGQGTRLTVV.

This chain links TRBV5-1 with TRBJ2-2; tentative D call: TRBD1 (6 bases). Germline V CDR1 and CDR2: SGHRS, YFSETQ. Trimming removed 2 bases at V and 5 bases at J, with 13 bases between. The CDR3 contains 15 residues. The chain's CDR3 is CASSFQGSGTGELFF. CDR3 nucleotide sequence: TGCGCCAGCAGCTTTCAGGGGTCGGGGACCGGGGAGCTGTTTTTT. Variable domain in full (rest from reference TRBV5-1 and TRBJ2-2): KAGVTQTPRYLIKTRGQQVTLSCSPISGHRSVSWYQQTPGQGLQFLFEYFSETQRNKGNFPGRFSGRQFSNSRSEMNVSTLELGDSALYLCASSFQGSGTGELFFGEGSRLTVL.

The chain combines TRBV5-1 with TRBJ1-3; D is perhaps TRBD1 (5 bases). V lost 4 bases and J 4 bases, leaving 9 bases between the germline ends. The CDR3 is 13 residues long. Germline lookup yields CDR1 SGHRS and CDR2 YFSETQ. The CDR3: CASSPQGGNTIYF. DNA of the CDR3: TGCGCCAGCAGCCCTCAGGGAGGAAACACCATATATTTT. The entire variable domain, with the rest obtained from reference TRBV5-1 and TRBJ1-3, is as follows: KAGVTQTPRYLIKTRGQQVTLSCSPISGHRSVSWYQQTPGQGLQFLFEYFSETQRNKGNFPGRFSGRQFSNSRSEMNVSTLELGDSALYLCASSPQGGNTIYFGEGSWLTVV.

The CDR3, as DNA: TGTGCCAGTAGTATAGATCCCCCGGGCTCTGGGGCCAACGTCCTGACTTTC. Its protein is CASSIDPPGSGANVLTF. The gene calls are TRBV19 and TRBJ2-6, with no clear D. The CDR3 has 17 residues. Trimming cost V 0 bases and J 0 bases, with 9 bases left between them. The germline gives CDR1 LNHDA, CDR2 SQIVND (reference sequence). The whole variable domain, filled in from reference TRBV19 and TRBJ2-6, reads DGGITQSPKYLFRKEGQNVTLSCEQNLNHDAMYWYRQDPGQGLRLIYYSQIVNDFQKGDIAEGYSVSREKKESFPLTVTSAQKNPTAFYLCASSIDPPGSGANVLTFGAGSRLTVL.

The DNA for the CDR3 is TGTGCCAGCAGCCTAGGGCCTAGCGGGACCTACGAGCAGTACTTC. Translated: CASSLGPSGTYEQYF. The chain combines TRBV9 with TRBJ2-7, with 9 bases aligning to TRBD2. This CDR3 has 15 amino acids. V gave up 4 bases and J gave up 2 bases; unmatched junction bases: 7. Germline CDR1 reads SGDLS; CDR2 reads YYNGEE.

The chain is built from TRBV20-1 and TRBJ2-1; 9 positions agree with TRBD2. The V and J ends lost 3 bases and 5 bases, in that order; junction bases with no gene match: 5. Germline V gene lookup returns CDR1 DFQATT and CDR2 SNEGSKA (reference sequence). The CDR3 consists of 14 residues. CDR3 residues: CSASEGGRDNEQFF. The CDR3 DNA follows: TGCAGTGCTAGTGAGGGCGGGAGGGACAATGAGCAGTTCTTC.

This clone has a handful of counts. The CDR3 bases are TGTGCCAGCAAGGGACAGGCGAATGAAAAACTGTTTTTT. Translated, it gives CASKGQANEKLFF. The gene calls are TRBV28 and TRBJ1-4; 8 bases align to TRBD1. Germline CDR1 and CDR2: MDHEN and SYDVKM. Trimming at V came to 7 bases and at J to 5 bases, leaving 3 bases not matched to a gene. This CDR3 has 13 residues.

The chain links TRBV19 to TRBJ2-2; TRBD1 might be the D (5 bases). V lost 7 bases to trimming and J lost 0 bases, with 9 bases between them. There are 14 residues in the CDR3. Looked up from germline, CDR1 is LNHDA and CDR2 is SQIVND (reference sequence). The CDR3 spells CASKTATNTGELFF. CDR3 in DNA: TGTGCCAGTAAGACAGCTACGAACACCGGGGAGCTGTTTTTT.

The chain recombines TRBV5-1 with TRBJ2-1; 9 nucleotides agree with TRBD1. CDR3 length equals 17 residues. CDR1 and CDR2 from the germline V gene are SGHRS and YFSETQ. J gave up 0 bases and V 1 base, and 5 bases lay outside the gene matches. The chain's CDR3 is CASSLYRGPSSYNEQFF. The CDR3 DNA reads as TGCGCCAGCAGCTTGTACAGGGGGCCGAGCTCCTACAATGAGCAGTTCTTC.

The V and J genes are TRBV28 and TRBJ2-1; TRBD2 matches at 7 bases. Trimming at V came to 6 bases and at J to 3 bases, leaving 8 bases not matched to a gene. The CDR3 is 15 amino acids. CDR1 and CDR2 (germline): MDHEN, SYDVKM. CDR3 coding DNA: TGTGCCAGCAGAAATAACGGGGGGAGCTACAATGAGCAGTTCTTC. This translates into CASRNNGGSYNEQFF. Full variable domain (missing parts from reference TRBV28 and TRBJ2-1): DVKVTQSSRYLVKRTGEKVFLECVQDMDHENMFWYRQDPGLGLRLIYFSYDVKMKEKGDIPEGYSVSREKKERFSLILESASTNQTSMYLCASRNNGGSYNEQFFGPGTRLTVL.